Presented here are 18 T cell receptor beta chains from one specimen sequenced in a study of blood T cell repertoires in COVID-19. Generated by immunoSEQ multiplex PCR, the TCRdb table keeps only in-frame clones and is missing some. The table has about 56,000 clones, roughly 80% seen once. Source material: peripheral blood. These receptors all stem from a woman older than 75 with acute or convalescent COVID-19.

V is TRBV6-4 and J is TRBJ1-6, with D unclear. Germline V gene sequence: CDR1 MRHNA, CDR2 SNTAGT. V was shortened by 6 bases and J by 8 bases, with 17 bases between the two germline ends. CDR3 length: 15 residues. CDR3 residues: CASRRRGGEYSPLHF. As DNA, the CDR3 is TGTGCCAGCAGGCGGAGAGGCGGGGAATATTCACCCCTCCACTTT.

The chain has TRBV3-1 (or the pseudogene TRBV3-2) and TRBJ2-1; D is unclear. The CDR3 extends over 16 amino acids. CDR1 and CDR2 from the germline V gene are LGHDT and YNNKEL (reference sequence). Between the trimmed V and J ends, which lost 5 bases and 2 bases, there was a span of 16 bases. CDR3 in DNA: TGTGCCAGCAGCGACTCACTCAACGACCCCTACAATGAGCAGTTCTTC. Translating gives CASSDSLNDPYNEQFF.

This clone is medium-sized. The gene calls are TRBV6-5 and TRBJ2-3, with 14 bases lining up with TRBD2. CDR1 is MNHEY, CDR2 SVGAGI, per germline. This CDR3 spans 15 amino acids. V lost 6 bases, J lost 6 bases, and 5 bases stayed unmatched. CDR3 loop: CASRRLAGGLDTQYF. The CDR3, as DNA: TGTGCCAGCAGGCGACTAGCGGGGGGGTTGGATACGCAGTATTTT.

The V gene is TRBV4-2, the J gene TRBJ1-1; D is perhaps TRBD1 (5 bases). The CDR3 totals 14 residues. Trimming left V 0 bases short and J 3 bases short, with 8 bases between. From germline, CDR1 is LGHNA and CDR2 YNFKEQ. This chain's CDR3 is CASSQEPGHTEAFF. The CDR3 bases are TGTGCCAGCAGCCAAGAACCAGGGCACACTGAAGCTTTCTTT.

V is TRBV5-4 and J is TRBJ2-7; D is possibly TRBD1 (6 bases). Germline V CDR1 and CDR2: SGHNT, YYREEE (reference sequence). V lost 4 bases to trimming and J lost 0 bases, with 11 bases between them. The CDR3 length is 14 residues. CDR3 residues: CASSPRGDSYEQYF. DNA for the CDR3: TGTGCCAGCAGCCCCAGGGGTGACTCCTACGAGCAGTACTTC.

The chain couples TRBV5-1 to TRBJ2-7; the match to TRBD1 covers 11 bases. The germline CDR1 and CDR2 sequences are SGHRS and YFSETQ. The CDR3 is 15 amino acids. V lost 4 bases, J lost 2 bases, and 5 bases stayed unmatched. CDR3 nucleotide sequence: TGCGCCAGCAGCCTAGGACAGGGGGCAGCCTACGAGCAGTACTTC. This encodes CASSLGQGAAYEQYF.

The CDR3 DNA reads TGCGCCAGCAGCTTATGGGGCGACAATGAAAAACTGTTTTTT. It codes for CASSLWGDNEKLFF. V is TRBV5-1 and J is TRBJ1-4, with a weak D call TRBD1 (5 bases). Germline V gene lookup returns CDR1 SGHRS and CDR2 YFSETQ. The CDR3 extends over 14 amino acids. V was clipped by 2 bases and J by 5 bases, with 10 bases between them.

This rearrangement joins TRBV3-1 (or the pseudogene TRBV3-2) to TRBJ1-2; a possible D gene is TRBD1 (5 bases). V was pared by 0 bases and J by 2 bases, with 13 bases between. Germline CDR1 reads LGHDT; CDR2 reads YNNKEL (reference sequence). This CDR3 has 16 amino acids. The CDR3 bases are TGTGCCAGCAGCCAAGATGGGGCAGGGCCAAACTATGGCTACACCTTC. It encodes CASSQDGAGPNYGYTF.

The V gene is TRBV21-1, the J gene TRBJ2-5; the D segment call TRBD1 is taken from the table without a DNA check. TRBV21-1 is reported as a pseudogene. This CDR3 contains 15 residues. The DNA for the CDR3 is TGTGCCAGCAGCAAAGAGGCAGGGGACCGAGAGACCCAGTACTTC. Translating gives CASSKEAGDRETQYF.

This sequence joins TRBV6-4 and TRBJ1-1; the match to TRBD1 covers 8 bases. With 1 base clipped from V and 0 bases from J, the junction kept 7 bases outside the gene matches. Germline lookup yields CDR1 MRHNA and CDR2 SNTAGT. The CDR3 covers 17 residues. Here the CDR3 DNA reads TGTGCCAGCAGTGACTTTCTTGACAGGGGAGTGAACACTGAAGCTTTCTTT. Residues: CASSDFLDRGVNTEAFF.

This clone was picked up one time. The chain links TRBV6-6 to TRBJ1-5; no clear D gene. V was cut by 2 bases and J by 4 bases, with 12 bases left in between. The length of the CDR3 is 15 residues. Germline values: CDR1 MNHNY, CDR2 SVGAGI (reference sequence). CDR3 sequence: CASSYREEGNQPQHF. DNA of the CDR3: TGTGCCAGCAGTTACCGGGAGGAAGGGAATCAGCCCCAGCATTTT.

The V gene is TRBV3-1 (or the pseudogene TRBV3-2), the J gene TRBJ1-1, with a possible D match to TRBD1 (6 bases). CDR3 length: 15 amino acids. Germline V gene lookup returns CDR1 LGHDT and CDR2 YNNKEL (reference sequence). V was trimmed by 0 bases and J by 4 bases, leaving 12 bases between them. This chain's CDR3 is CASSQDWGGATEAFF. The CDR3 DNA reads TGTGCCAGCAGCCAAGATTGGGGGGGGGCCACTGAAGCTTTCTTT.

The chain recombines TRBV5-1 with TRBJ2-2, with TRBD1 matching over 10 bases. CDR3 length equals 16 residues. Germline values: CDR1 SGHRS, CDR2 YFSETQ. V shed 6 bases and J 4 bases; nucleotides not matched to a gene: 9. CDR3: CASIPGTGDGTGELFF. The CDR3 region has the DNA TGCGCCAGCATTCCCGGGACAGGGGATGGCACCGGGGAGCTGTTTTTT.

V and J are TRBV5-4 and TRBJ1-2; 7 positions match TRBD1. The CDR3 has 13 amino acids. The ends lost 0 bases at V and 7 bases at J; junction bases unmatched: 3. Per germline, CDR1 SGHNT and CDR2 YYREEE (reference sequence). CDR3 sequence: CASSLVQGGGYTF. As DNA, the CDR3 is TGTGCCAGCAGCTTGGTCCAGGGGGGTGGCTACACCTTC.

This sequence joins TRBV7-9 and TRBJ1-2; tentatively, D is TRBD1 (6 bases). CDR3 length: 13 residues. Deletions cut 2 bases from V and 8 bases from J, with 12 bases between. The germline CDR1 and CDR2 sequences are SEHNR and FQNEAQ (reference sequence). The CDR3 DNA sequence: TGTGCCAGCAGCTTAACAGGGCCAGAAGGCTACACCTTC. Translation gives CASSLTGPEGYTF.

The rearrangement uses TRBV12-3 or TRBV12-4 and TRBJ2-2, with D maybe TRBD1 (5 bases). V was cut by 5 bases and J by 8 bases, with 12 bases left in between. This CDR3 comprises 13 residues. The CDR3 coding sequence is TGTGCCAGCAGTATCAGGGTAGGAGGGGAGCTGTTTTTT. It codes for CASSIRVGGELFF.

This chain connects TRBV9 to TRBJ2-5; TRBD2 matches at 7 bases. V shed 4 bases, J shed 5 bases, and the junction held 8 bases outside the gene matches. CDR1 is SGDLS and CDR2 is YYNGEE in the germline V gene. The CDR3 runs 14 residues. This CDR3 reads CASSPERGRETQYF. The CDR3 DNA reads TGTGCCAGCAGCCCAGAGCGGGGTCGGGAGACCCAGTACTTC.

The chain employs TRBV5-8 and TRBJ2-6; tentatively, D is TRBD1 (5 bases). Looked up from germline, CDR1 is SGHTS and CDR2 is YDEGEE. This CDR3 is built from 15 residues. Trimming removed 2 bases from V and 1 base from J, with 7 bases in between. CDR3 protein: CASSLKGSGANVLTF. As DNA, the CDR3 is TGTGCCAGCAGCTTAAAGGGGTCTGGGGCCAACGTCCTGACTTTC.